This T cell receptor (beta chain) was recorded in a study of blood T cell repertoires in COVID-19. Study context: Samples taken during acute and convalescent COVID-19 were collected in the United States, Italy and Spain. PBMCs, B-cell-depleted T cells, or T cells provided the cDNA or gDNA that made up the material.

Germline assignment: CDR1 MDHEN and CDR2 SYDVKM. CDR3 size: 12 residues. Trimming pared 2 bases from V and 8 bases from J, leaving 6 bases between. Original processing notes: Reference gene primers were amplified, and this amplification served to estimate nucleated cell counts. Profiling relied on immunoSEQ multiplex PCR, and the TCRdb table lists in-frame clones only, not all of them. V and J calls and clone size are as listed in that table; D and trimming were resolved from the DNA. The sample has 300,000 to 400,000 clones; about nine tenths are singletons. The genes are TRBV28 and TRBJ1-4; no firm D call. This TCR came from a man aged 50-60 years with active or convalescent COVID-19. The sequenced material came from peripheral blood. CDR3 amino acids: CASSLIGEKLFF. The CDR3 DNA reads TGTGCCAGCAGTTTAATTGGCGAAAAACTGTTTTTT. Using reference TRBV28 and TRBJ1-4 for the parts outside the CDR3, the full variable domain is DVKVTQSSRYLVKRTGEKVFLECVQDMDHENMFWYRQDPGLGLRLIYFSYDVKMKEKGDIPEGYSVSREKKERFSLILESASTNQTSMYLCASSLIGEKLFFGSGTQLSVL.